The TCR beta chain described here comes from a study of T cell repertoires in cytomegalovirus infection. Study context: Indications of both CMV infection and matching HLA type were provided by public TCR beta signatures.

V was cut by 0 bases and J by 2 bases, with 9 bases left in between. The CDR3 is made up of 14 amino acids. Looked up from germline, CDR1 is SGHRS and CDR2 is YFSETQ. General study findings and limits: HLA-C-restricted CMV-specific TCR beta clonotypes prevailed in the ex vivo response. Identification of carriers of CMV plus the relevant HLA was performed using cumulative public TCR beta family frequency.

Note on this clonotype: Antigen: not known.

TCRdb passed the reads through MiXCR, listing each CDR3 protein once. The table lists approximately 500,000 distinct CDR3 sequences, more than 15% of them singletons, with about 24% in the top ten. The receptor comes from a human donor in good health (CMV status not recorded). Some clones in this sample may be carry-over from other donors' samples. Input material: CD8+ T cells from PBMCs. This chain joins TRBV5-1 and TRBJ2-7; D gene unclear. CDR3 coding DNA: TGCGCCAGCAGCTTGGGCGTACTCACCTACGAGCAGTACTTC. This gives the protein CASSLGVLTYEQYF.